The subject of this entry is one T cell receptor (beta chain). In the original processing: Amplification from reference gene primers served as the basis for estimated nucleated cell counts. Sequencing used immunoSEQ multiplex PCR; TCRdb keeps in-frame clones, though not all of them. V and J calls and clone size are given by that table; D and trimming were obtained from the DNA. The sample holds 650,000 to 800,000 clones; approximately 90% are singletons and the top ten take roughly 0.25%. The data belong to a study of blood T cell repertoires in COVID-19. Study at large: The United States, Italy and Spain provided the acute and convalescent COVID-19 samples. The cDNA or gDNA used as material had been derived from T cells, B-cell-depleted T cells, or PBMCs.

The CDR3 extends over 16 amino acids. Trimming stripped 4 bases from V and 0 bases from J, with 16 bases between. Germline V gene sequence: CDR1 SGDLS, CDR2 YYNGEE. The sequence was collected from a woman younger than 35 with acute or convalescent COVID-19. V gene TRBV9 combines with J gene TRBJ1-1, with D maybe TRBD1 (6 bases). The material sequenced was peripheral blood. The CDR3 coding sequence is TGTGCCAGCAGCAATAAGGGCAGGGGTATGAACACTGAAGCTTTCTTT. It encodes CASSNKGRGMNTEAFF.